The present entry profiles one TCR beta chain with its context. The record originates from a study of blood T cells in healthy people across ages. Germline V gene sequence: CDR1 DFQATT, CDR2 SNEGSKA (reference sequence). Trimming took 5 bases from V and 4 from J; bases not matched to a gene: 3. The CDR3 loop spans 14 amino acids. PCR was performed a second time for roughly 7 to 12 cycles using a sample-barcoded 5' primer and a J-beta primer mix. TCRdb re-called the 5' RACE reads through MiXCR, storing one row per CDR3 protein. The sample comprises fewer than 750,000 distinct CDR3 sequences, more than 45% of which are singletons, and about 13% rests with the top ten.

This clonotype was sampled from a woman over 75 in good health. The source material was blood. The rearrangement links TRBV20-1 to TRBJ2-1, with 12 nucleotides matching TRBD2. CDR3 nucleotide sequence: TGCAGTGCTCAAGGGACTAGCGGGTACAATGAGCAGTTCTTC. Its translation: CSAQGTSGYNEQFF.